This T cell receptor beta chain is from a study of CD8 T cells in ankylosing spondylitis (dated by TCRdb to 2016 to 2017). As for the study more broadly: T cell receptor beta repertoires were profiled in healthy donors and ankylosing spondylitis patients so that disease-linked TCR variants could be found. Samples of peripheral blood were taken, and for ankylosing spondylitis patients, synovial fluid was collected as well. In total, the full study cohort was made up of some 110 healthy donors and 25 ankylosing spondylitis patients.

Study-wide conclusions, independent of this receptor: A CD8+ phenotype was shown by the disease-linked clones, which were found at relatively low frequencies in peripheral blood. Significant enrichment of the disease-linked clones was reported in matched synovial fluid samples from ankylosing spondylitis patients. A TCR beta motif made up of under ten highly homologous amino acid variants appeared to be characteristic of blood from ankylosing spondylitis patients. Some motif variants had previously been reported in the synovial fluid and blood of reactive arthritis patients, which suggests shared mechanisms of disease initiation.

The listed sequencing device is Illumina HiSeq 2500. Quantitative 5'-RACE with molecular barcodes was the method used to prepare the TCR beta libraries. As for the original processing: A new computational method based on a probabilistic model of VDJ rearrangement was used to identify disease-linked TCR variants. The public reads were reprocessed in TCRdb via fastp at Q25 and MiXCR, keeping in-frame beta chains. Duplicate CDR3 protein sequences are folded into a single record with the most common DNA and genes. These V and J calls originate from TCRdb's pipeline instead of the authors' own analysis. The sample table lists about 130,000 distinct CDR3 sequences, 17% of them with a count of one. Approximately 30% of the sample is in the top ten clones. Note on this clonotype: The antigen it recognizes is unknown. Base qualities are missing; no much larger clone stands one base away.

CDR1 and CDR2 were assigned from the germline V gene as MDHEN and SYDVKM. V drops 3 bases and J drops 4 bases, leaving 13 bases in between. From cysteine to phenylalanine, the CDR3 is 14 amino acids long. Here the CDR3 DNA is all that survives: 42 bases in frame from base 1. The sequence was obtained from a male donor with ankylosing spondylitis. The chain joins TRBV28 to TRBJ2-7; D gene: possibly TRBD1, on 5 matching bases. The sample consisted of blood, either unsorted or a sorted T cell fraction (not recorded which). The CDR3 here reads CASSFARGLYEQYF. The DNA is as follows: TGTGCCAGCAGTTTCGCTAGGGGCTTATACGAGCAGTACTTC.